Each of the 3 T cell receptor beta chains below was sequenced from the same sample in a study of T cell changes during pregnancy in multiple sclerosis. Here immunoSEQ multiplex PCR was the method, and the copy in TCRdb shows in-frame clones only, minus some. The sample yields approximately 100,000 clones, roughly 92% seen once. Source: peripheral blood, taken in the second trimester of pregnancy. The receptors originated from a female donor with multiple sclerosis, enrolled in a pregnancy study.

In nucleotides, the CDR3 is TGCGCCAGCAGCCAAGAGGGGGCGGGGGGGCAGCCCCAGCATTTT. Encoded protein: CASSQEGAGGQPQHF. This chain joins TRBV4-1 and TRBJ1-5, with a tentative D call TRBD1 (6 bases). The germline V gene has CDR1 MGHRA and CDR2 YSYEKL. Trimming left V 0 bases short and J 7 bases short, with 13 bases between. The CDR3 is made up of 15 amino acids.

This chain's CDR3 is CASSIRGAGSPLHF. The CDR3 region has the DNA TGTGCCAGTAGTATAAGGGGCGCCGGGTCACCCCTCCACTTT. This chain joins TRBV19 and TRBJ1-6, with D possibly being TRBD1 (5 bases). The CDR3 loop spans 14 amino acids. Per the germline V gene, CDR1 is LNHDA and CDR2 is SQIVND (reference sequence). V was pared by 2 bases and J by 10 bases, with 12 bases between.

The rearrangement uses TRBV19 and TRBJ1-5, with a possible D match to TRBD1 (5 bases). V shed 3 bases and J shed 3 bases, with 12 bases lying between them. Germline V gene sequence: CDR1 LNHDA, CDR2 SQIVND (reference sequence). The CDR3 spans 15 residues. The CDR3 sequence: CASSIAQGFNQPQHF. The CDR3 DNA is TGTGCCAGTAGTATCGCCCAGGGCTTCAATCAGCCCCAGCATTTT.